This is a list of T cell receptor beta chains from one sample in a study of circulating CD8 cells and anti-PD-1 response in melanoma. TCRdb processed the reads anew with MiXCR; each CDR3 protein has one entry. The profile shows some 810 distinct CDR3 sequences, over 5% of them singletons. This specimen consisted of CD8+ T cells from PBMCs, obtained at baseline or after one month of anti-PD-1 therapy (not recorded which). All receptors come from a human donor with melanoma. Each CDR3 is given with its conserved first and last residue. The D gene is left open where the match is weak. Sizes are listed as how often the clone was seen (once, few, many) or a class if it is expanded.

TRBV19	medium-sized	NA	TRBJ1-5	CASGTNNNQPQHF	TGTGCCAGCGGGACAAATAACAATCAGCCCCAGCATTTT
TRBV2	large	NA	TRBJ1-1	CASTDRFPEAFF	TGTGCCAGCACTGACAGGTTCCCTGAAGCTTTCTTT
TRBV28	large	NA	TRBJ1-5	CASSLEAGGNQPQHF	TGTGCCAGCAGTTTAGAGGCAGGGGGCAATCAGCCCCAGCATTTT
TRBV6-2/TRBV6-3	medium-sized	NA	TRBJ2-1	CAGIRDVRYNEQFF	TGTGCCGGAATCCGGGACGTTAGATACAATGAGCAGTTCTTC
TRBV27	medium-sized	TRBD2	TRBJ2-7	CASSLSLLVAGYEQYF	TGTGCCAGCAGTTTATCCCTCTTAGTAGCGGGATACGAGCAGTACTTC
TRBV7-9	large	NA	TRBJ2-7	CASSLVGNPHEQYF	TGTGCCAGCAGCTTAGTAGGGAACCCGCACGAGCAGTACTTC
TRBV29-1	large	TRBD1	TRBJ1-2	CSVHPGTGNYGYTF	TGCAGCGTTCACCCCGGGACAGGGAATTATGGCTACACCTTC
TRBV28	medium-sized	NA	TRBJ2-1	CASSSPRGMGSNEQFF	TGTGCCAGCAGTTCCCCCCGGGGGATGGGGTCCAATGAGCAGTTCTTC
TRBV5-5	large	NA	TRBJ2-7	CASSLEQNSYEQYF	TGTGCCAGCAGCTTGGAGCAGAATTCCTACGAGCAGTACTTC
TRBV12-3/TRBV12-4	medium-sized	NA	TRBJ2-1	CASYDGVGDEQFF	TGTGCCAGCTATGATGGCGTCGGGGATGAGCAGTTCTTC
TRBV11-2	medium-sized	NA	TRBJ2-5	CASSFPVQETQYF	TGTGCCAGCAGCTTTCCTGTCCAAGAGACCCAGTACTTC
TRBV29-1	large	NA	TRBJ2-2	CSVVWAVNTGELFF	TGCAGCGTTGTCTGGGCGGTTAACACCGGGGAGCTGTTTTTT
TRBV27	large	NA	TRBJ2-5	CASSLYAGRETQYF	TGTGCCAGCAGTTTATACGCGGGGCGGGAGACCCAGTACTTC
TRBV28	large	NA	TRBJ2-3	CASSGQLSTDTQYF	TGTGCCAGCAGCGGACAGTTAAGCACAGATACGCAGTATTTT